Listed here is a single T cell receptor beta chain. This clone came up a few times. Its antigen has not been determined. No base qualities exist here, and no much larger clone lies one base off it. The library was built by means of the immunoSEQ multiplex PCR assay. TCRdb obtained this table from immuneACCESS and retained in-frame rearrangements with V and J assigned. These tables miss some clones; where compared with another copy, unresolved V genes account for less than half of the shortfall, and the remainder is unexplained. This sample gives approximately 40,000 clones in total; 70% of them show up just once. 17% of the sample lies in the top ten. CDR1 and CDR2, per the germline V gene, are KGHSH and LQKENI. Spanning cysteine to phenylalanine, the CDR3 consists of 17 amino acids. Of all the DNA, just the CDR3 is kept, 51 bases in frame from base 1. The V and J ends are trimmed by 5 bases and 0 bases, leaving 17 bases between them.

The data were obtained in a study of control samples from healthy donors and cancer patients (dated by TCRdb to the early 2020s). What was sequenced was formalin-fixed, paraffin-embedded tissue. This clonotype was obtained from a male donor with melanoma. The sequence joins TRBV18 to TRBJ2-1; the best D guess is TRBD2, with 6 bases matching. The nucleotides are TGTGCCAGCTCAAAACAAAACGCGGGGATCTCCTACAATGAGCAGTTCTTC. It codes for CASSKQNAGISYNEQFF.